The clone carrying this TCR beta chain has only one observation. The study recruited people aged about 18 to 95 years across 24 US areas. Participant-given clinical history determined each cohort assignment. Two negative PCRs, clearance, or symptom resolution characterized the recovered Cohort 3 donors. The data are from a study of blood T cell repertoires in COVID-19. Data came from immunoSEQ multiplex PCR; TCRdb stores just in-frame clones and leaves some out. The sample has 320,000 or so clones; more than 75% are singletons. Material: PBMCs or T cells enriched from blood (not recorded which). This TCR derives from a woman aged 25 to 39 who had recovered from COVID-19.

The CDR3 protein is CASGTTRTGELFF. The DNA for the CDR3 is TGTGCCAGCGGGACTACCCGCACCGGGGAGCTGTTTTTT. The rearrangement uses TRBV12-3 or TRBV12-4 and TRBJ2-2, with 7 bases matching TRBD2. V shed 8 bases, J shed 4 bases, and the junction held 4 bases outside the gene matches. The CDR3 runs to 13 residues.